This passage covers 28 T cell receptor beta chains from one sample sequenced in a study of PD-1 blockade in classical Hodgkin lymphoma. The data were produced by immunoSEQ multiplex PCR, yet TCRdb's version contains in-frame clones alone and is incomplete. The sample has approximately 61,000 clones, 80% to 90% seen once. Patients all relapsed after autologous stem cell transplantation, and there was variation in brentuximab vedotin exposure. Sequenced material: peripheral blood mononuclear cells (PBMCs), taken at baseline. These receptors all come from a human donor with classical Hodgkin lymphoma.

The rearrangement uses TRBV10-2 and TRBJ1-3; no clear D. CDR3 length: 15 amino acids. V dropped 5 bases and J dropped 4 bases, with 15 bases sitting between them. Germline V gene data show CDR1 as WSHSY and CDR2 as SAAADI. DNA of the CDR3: TGCGCCAGCAGTTTGACACCCCCGGGAGGAAACACCATATATTTT. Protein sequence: CASSLTPPGGNTIYF.

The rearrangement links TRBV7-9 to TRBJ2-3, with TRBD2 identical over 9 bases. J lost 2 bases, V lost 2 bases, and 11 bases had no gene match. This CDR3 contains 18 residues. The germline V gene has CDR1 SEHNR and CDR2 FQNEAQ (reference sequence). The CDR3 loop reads CASSLKSAGGHPTDTQYF. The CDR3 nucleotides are TGTGCCAGCAGCTTAAAATCGGCGGGGGGGCACCCCACAGATACGCAGTATTTT.

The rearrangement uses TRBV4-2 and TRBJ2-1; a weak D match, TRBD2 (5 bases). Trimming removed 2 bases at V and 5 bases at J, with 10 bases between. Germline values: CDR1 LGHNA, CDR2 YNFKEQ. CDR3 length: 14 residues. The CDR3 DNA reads TGTGCCAGCAGCCAAAGAGGGTTCGACAATGAGCAGTTCTTC. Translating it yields CASSQRGFDNEQFF.

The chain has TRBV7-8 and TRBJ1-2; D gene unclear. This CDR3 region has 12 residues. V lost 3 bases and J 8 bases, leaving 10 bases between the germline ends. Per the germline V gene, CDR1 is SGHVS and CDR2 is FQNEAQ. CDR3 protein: CASSFDSGGYTF. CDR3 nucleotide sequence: TGTGCCAGCAGCTTCGATTCCGGCGGCTACACCTTC.

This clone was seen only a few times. The CDR3 region has the DNA TGCGCCAGCAGCCAACTGATGGGCACTGAAGCTTTCTTT. Translation gives CASSQLMGTEAFF. This chain uses TRBV4-1 with TRBJ1-1; no reliable D call. CDR1 is MGHRA and CDR2 is YSYEKL in the germline V gene. The CDR3 has 13 residues. Trimming took 2 bases from V and 4 from J, leaving 8 bases between them.

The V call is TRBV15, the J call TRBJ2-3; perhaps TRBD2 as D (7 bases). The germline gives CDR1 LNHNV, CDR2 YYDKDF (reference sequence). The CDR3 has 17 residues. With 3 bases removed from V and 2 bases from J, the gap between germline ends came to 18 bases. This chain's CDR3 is CATSSLRGAHNTDTQYF. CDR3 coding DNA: TGTGCCACCAGCAGTCTCCGGGGGGCTCACAACACAGATACGCAGTATTTT.

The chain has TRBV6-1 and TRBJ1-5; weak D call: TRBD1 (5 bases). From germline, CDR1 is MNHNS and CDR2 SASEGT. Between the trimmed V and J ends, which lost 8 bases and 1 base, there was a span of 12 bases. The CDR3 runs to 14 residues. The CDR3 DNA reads TGTGCCAGCTTATTCAGGGAAAGCAATCAGCCCCAGCATTTT. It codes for CASLFRESNQPQHF.

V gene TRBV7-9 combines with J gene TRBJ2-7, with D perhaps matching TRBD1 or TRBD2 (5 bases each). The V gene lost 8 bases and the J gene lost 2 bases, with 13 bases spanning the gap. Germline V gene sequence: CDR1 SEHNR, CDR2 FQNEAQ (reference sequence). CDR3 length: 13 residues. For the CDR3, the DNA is TGTGCCAGCCGAGGGGTGGAGACCTACGAGCAGTACTTC. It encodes CASRGVETYEQYF.

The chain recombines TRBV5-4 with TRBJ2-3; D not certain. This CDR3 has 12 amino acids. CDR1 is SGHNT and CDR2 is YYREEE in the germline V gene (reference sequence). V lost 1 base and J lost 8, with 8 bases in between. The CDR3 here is CASSLKLGTQYF. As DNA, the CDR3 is TGTGCCAGCAGCTTGAAGCTCGGTACGCAGTATTTT. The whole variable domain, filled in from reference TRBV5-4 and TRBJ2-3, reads ETGVTQSPTHLIKTRGQQVTLRCSSQSGHNTVSWYQQALGQGPQFIFQYYREEENGRGNFPPRFSGLQFPNYSSELNVNALELDDSALYLCASSLKLGTQYFGPGTRLTVL.

The CDR3 DNA is TGTGCCAGCTCACCGACGTCAAATGAGCAGTTCTTC. Translation: CASSPTSNEQFF. This chain uses TRBV18 with TRBJ2-1; D not certain. The length of the CDR3 is 12 residues. Deletions cut 3 bases from V and 7 bases from J, with 7 bases between. Germline V lookup: CDR1 KGHSH, CDR2 LQKENI.

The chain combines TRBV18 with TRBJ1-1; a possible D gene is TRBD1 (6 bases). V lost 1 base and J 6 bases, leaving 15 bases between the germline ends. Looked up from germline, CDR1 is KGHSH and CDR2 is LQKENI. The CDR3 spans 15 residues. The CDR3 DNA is TGTGCCAGCTCACCACGTCGGGACACGGACGCTGAAGCTTTCTTT. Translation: CASSPRRDTDAEAFF.

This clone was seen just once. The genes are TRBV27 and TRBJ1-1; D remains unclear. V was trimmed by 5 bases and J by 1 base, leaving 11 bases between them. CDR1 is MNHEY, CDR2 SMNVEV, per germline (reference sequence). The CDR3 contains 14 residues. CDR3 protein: CASSLAAGNTEAFF. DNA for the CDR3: TGTGCCAGCAGTCTGGCGGCGGGGAACACTGAAGCTTTCTTT.

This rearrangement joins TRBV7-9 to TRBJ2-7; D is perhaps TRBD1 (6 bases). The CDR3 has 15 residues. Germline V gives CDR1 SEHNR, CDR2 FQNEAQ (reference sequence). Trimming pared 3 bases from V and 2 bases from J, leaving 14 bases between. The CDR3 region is CASSFQGRFPYEQYF. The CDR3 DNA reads TGTGCCAGCAGCTTCCAGGGGCGGTTTCCCTACGAGCAGTACTTC.

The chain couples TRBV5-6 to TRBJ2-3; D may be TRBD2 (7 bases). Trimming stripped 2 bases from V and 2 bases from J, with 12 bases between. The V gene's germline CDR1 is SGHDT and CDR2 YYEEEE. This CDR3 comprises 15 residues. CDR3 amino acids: CASSLNGGPTDTQYF. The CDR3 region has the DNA TGTGCCAGCAGCTTAAACGGGGGGCCCACAGATACGCAGTATTTT.

This CDR3 reads CASSLASTYEQYF. The DNA for the CDR3 is TGCGCCAGCAGCTTGGCCAGTACCTACGAGCAGTACTTC. The rearrangement joins TRBV5-1 to TRBJ2-7; D call uncertain. The germline V gene encodes CDR1 SGHRS and CDR2 YFSETQ. This CDR3 has 13 amino acids. The V end lost 0 bases, the J end lost 2 bases, and 6 bases lay between the germline ends.

CDR3 nucleotide sequence: TGTGCCAGCTCACCAGGACTCACAGGTGAAGCTTTCTTT. Amino acid sequence: CASSPGLTGEAFF. This chain connects TRBV18 to TRBJ1-1; the D gene is possibly TRBD1 (5 bases). The germline V gene encodes CDR1 KGHSH and CDR2 LQKENI. The V end was cut by 2 bases, the J end by 7 bases, with 11 bases between. This CDR3 is 13 amino acids long.

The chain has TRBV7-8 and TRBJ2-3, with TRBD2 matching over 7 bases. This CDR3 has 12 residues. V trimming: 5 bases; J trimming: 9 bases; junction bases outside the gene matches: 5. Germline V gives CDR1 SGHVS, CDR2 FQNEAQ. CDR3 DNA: TGTGCCAGCAGCCAGGTGGGGGGGACGCAGTATTTT. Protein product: CASSQVGGTQYF.

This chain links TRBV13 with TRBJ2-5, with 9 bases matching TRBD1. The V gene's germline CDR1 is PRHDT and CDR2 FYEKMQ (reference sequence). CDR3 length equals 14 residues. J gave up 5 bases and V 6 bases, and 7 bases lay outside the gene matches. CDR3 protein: CASSRNRGRETQYF. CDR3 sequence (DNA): TGTGCCAGCAGTCGAAACAGGGGGCGGGAGACCCAGTACTTC.

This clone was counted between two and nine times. CDR3: CATSPAGSLWTEAFF. The CDR3 nucleotides are TGTGCCACCAGCCCTGCAGGGAGCCTGTGGACTGAAGCTTTCTTT. The chain couples TRBV15 to TRBJ1-1, with a possible D match to TRBD1 (5 bases). The CDR3 is 15 residues long. Trimming took off 5 bases at V and 5 bases at J, with 18 bases between the two ends. Germline loops: CDR1 LNHNV, CDR2 YYDKDF (reference sequence).

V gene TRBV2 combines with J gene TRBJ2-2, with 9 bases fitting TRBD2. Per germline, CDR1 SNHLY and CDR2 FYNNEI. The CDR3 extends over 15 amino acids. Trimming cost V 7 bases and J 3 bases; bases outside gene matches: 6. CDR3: CASITAGGHTGELFF. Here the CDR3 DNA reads TGTGCCAGCATCACGGCGGGGGGGCACACCGGGGAGCTGTTTTTT. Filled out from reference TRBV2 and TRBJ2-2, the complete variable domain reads EPEVTQTPSHQVTQMGQEVILRCVPISNHLYFYWYRQILGQKVEFLVSFYNNEISEKSEIFDDQFSVERPDGSNFTLKIRSTKLEDSAMYFCASITAGGHTGELFFGEGSRLTVL.

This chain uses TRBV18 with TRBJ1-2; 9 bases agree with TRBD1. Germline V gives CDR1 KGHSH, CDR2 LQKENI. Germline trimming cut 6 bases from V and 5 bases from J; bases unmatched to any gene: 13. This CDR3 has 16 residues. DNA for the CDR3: TGTGCCAGCTCCCCATACCGACGGGACAGGGCATATGGCTACACCTTC. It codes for CASSPYRRDRAYGYTF.

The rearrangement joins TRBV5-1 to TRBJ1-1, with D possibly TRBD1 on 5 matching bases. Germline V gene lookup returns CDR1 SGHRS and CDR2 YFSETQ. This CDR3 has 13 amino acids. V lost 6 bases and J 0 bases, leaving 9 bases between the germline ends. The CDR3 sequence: CASKDSLNTEAFF. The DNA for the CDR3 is TGCGCCAGCAAAGACAGCCTGAACACTGAAGCTTTCTTT.

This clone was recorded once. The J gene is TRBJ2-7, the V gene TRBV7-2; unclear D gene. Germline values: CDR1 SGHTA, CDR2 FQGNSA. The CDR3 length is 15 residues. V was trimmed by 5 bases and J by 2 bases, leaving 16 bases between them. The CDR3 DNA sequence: TGTGCCAGCAGCCCTCAACCGACGCCGCCCTACGAGCAGTACTTC. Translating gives CASSPQPTPPYEQYF.

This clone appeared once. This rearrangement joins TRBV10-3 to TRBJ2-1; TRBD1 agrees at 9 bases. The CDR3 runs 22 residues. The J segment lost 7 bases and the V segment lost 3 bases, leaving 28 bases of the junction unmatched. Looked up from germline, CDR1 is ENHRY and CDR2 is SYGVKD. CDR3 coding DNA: TGTGCCATCAGTGACTTAGAAGGACAGGGGAGTATAGATATGGAATTCCGAAATGAGCAGTTCTTC. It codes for CAISDLEGQGSIDMEFRNEQFF.

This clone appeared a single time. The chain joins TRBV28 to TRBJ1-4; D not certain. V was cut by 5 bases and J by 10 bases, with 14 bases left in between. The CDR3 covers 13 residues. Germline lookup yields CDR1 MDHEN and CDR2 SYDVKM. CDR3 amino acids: CASSDNPGGKLFF. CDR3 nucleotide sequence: TGTGCCAGCAGTGATAACCCGGGTGGAAAACTGTTTTTT. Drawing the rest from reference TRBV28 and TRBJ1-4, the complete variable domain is DVKVTQSSRYLVKRTGEKVFLECVQDMDHENMFWYRQDPGLGLRLIYFSYDVKMKEKGDIPEGYSVSREKKERFSLILESASTNQTSMYLCASSDNPGGKLFFGSGTQLSVL.

The CDR3 sequence is CSVDPLRGRNEQFF. DNA for the CDR3: TGCAGCGTTGACCCTCTTAGGGGGCGCAATGAGCAGTTCTTC. J is TRBJ2-1 and V is TRBV29-1, with TRBD1 matching over 7 bases. The CDR3 length is 14 residues. Per the germline V gene, CDR1 is SQVTM and CDR2 is ANQGSEA. V lost 3 bases, J lost 6 bases, and 8 bases stayed unmatched.

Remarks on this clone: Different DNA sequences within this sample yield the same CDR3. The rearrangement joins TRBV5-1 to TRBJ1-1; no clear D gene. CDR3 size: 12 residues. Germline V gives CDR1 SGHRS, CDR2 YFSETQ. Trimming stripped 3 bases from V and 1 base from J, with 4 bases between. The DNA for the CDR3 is TGCGCCAGCAGCTCAGGGAACACTGAAGCTTTCTTT. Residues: CASSSGNTEAFF.

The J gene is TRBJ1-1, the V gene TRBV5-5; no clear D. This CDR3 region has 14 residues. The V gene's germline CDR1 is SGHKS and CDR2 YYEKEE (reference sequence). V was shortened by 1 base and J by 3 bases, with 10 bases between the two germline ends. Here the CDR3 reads CASSLRGGYTEAFF. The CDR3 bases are TGTGCCAGCAGCTTGCGGGGTGGGTACACTGAAGCTTTCTTT.